The clone carrying this TCR delta chain has only a few counts. TCRdb records a much larger clone's protein for this DNA, with a difference at residue 12 that likely arises from a read error; the protein given is the translation of the DNA. This specimen belongs to a study of gamma-delta T cells after stem cell transplantation. TCRdb used CATT to re-call clones from the RT-PCR reads. The sample holds some 5,000 delta-chain clones, approximately 1.9% seen once. Germline V CDR1 and CDR2: GEAIGNYY, EKD. Trimming removed 0 bases from V and 10 bases from J, with 20 bases in between. The CDR3 runs to 15 residues.

Sequences were obtained from gamma-delta T cells. This chain joins TRDV2 and TRDJ1; D might be TRDD3 (5 bases). The source is a human donor. It is not recorded whose cells these are; they may come from a transplant donor. The CDR3, as DNA: TGTGCCTGTGACACCGTTGGAGATATAGGGGAGCCACTCATCTTT. Amino acids: CACDTVGDIGEPLIF.